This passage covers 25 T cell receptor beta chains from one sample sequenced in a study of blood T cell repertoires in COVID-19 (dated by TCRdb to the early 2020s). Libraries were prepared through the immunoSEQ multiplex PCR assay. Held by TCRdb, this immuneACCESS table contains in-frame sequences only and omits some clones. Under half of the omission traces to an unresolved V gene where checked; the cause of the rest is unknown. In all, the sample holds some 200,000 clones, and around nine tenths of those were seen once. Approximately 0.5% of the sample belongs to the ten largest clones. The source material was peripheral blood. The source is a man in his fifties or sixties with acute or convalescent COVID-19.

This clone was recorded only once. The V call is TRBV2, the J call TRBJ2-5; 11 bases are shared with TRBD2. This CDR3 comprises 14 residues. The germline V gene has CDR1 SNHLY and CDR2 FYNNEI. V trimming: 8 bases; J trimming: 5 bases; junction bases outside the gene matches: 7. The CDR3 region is CASGGLAASETQYF. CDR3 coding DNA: TGTGCCAGCGGGGGACTAGCGGCCAGTGAGACCCAGTACTTC.

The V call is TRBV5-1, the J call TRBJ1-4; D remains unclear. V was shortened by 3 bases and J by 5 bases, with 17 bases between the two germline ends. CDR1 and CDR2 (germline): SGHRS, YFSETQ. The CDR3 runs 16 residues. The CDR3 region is CASSSGGATDNEKLFF. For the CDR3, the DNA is TGCGCCAGCAGCTCTGGAGGCGCAACAGACAATGAAAAACTGTTTTTT.

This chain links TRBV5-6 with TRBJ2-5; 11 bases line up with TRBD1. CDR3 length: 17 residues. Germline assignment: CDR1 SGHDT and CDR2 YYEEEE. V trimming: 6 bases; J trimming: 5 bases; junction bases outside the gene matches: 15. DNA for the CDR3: TGTGCCAGCACTCTCTTCGGGACAGGGGGTTGGTGGGAGACCCAGTACTTC. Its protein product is CASTLFGTGGWWETQYF.

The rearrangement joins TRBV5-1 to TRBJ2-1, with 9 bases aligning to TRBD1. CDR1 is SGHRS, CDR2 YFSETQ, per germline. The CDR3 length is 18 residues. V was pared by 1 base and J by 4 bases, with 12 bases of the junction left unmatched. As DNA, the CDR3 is TGCGCCAGCAGCTTGTGGCCTTCCGGGACAGGGTTTTACAATGAGCAGTTCTTC. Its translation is CASSLWPSGTGFYNEQFF.

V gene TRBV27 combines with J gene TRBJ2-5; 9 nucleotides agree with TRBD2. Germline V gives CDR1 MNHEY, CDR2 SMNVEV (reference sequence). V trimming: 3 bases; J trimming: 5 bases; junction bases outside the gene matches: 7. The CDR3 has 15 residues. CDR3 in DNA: TGTGCCAGCAGTTTGGTAGCGGGGGTGGCGGAGACCCAGTACTTC. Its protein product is CASSLVAGVAETQYF.

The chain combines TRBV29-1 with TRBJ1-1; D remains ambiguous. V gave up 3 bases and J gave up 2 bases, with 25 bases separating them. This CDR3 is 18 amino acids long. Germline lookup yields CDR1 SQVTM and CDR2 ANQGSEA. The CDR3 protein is CSVDTLTEGSSSNTEAFF. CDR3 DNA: TGCAGCGTTGACACCCTGACCGAGGGCAGCTCCTCCAACACTGAAGCTTTCTTT. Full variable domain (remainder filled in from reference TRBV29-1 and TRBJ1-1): SAVISQKPSRDICQRGTSLTIQCQVDSQVTMMFWYRQQPGQSLTLIATANQGSEATYESGFVIDKFPISRPNLTFSTLTVSNMSPEDSSIYLCSVDTLTEGSSSNTEAFFGQGTRLTVV.

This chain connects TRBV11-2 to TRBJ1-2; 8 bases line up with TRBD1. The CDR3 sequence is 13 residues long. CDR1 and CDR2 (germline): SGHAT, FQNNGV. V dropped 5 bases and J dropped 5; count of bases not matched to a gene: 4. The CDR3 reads CASSRTGRYGYTF. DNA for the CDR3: TGTGCCAGCAGCCGGACAGGGAGGTATGGCTACACCTTC.

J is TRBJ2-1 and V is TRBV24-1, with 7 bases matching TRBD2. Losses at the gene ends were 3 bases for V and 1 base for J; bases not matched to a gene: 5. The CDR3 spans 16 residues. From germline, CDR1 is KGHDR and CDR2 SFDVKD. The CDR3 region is CATSDGLAVSYNEQFF. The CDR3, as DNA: TGTGCCACCAGTGATGGTCTAGCGGTATCCTACAATGAGCAGTTCTTC.

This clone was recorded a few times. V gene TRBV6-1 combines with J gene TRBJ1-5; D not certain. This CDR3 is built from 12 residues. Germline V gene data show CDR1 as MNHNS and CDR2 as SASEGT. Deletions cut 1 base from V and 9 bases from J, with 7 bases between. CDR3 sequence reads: CASSEGRAPQHF. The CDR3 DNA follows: TGTGCCAGCAGTGAAGGGCGGGCGCCCCAGCATTTT.

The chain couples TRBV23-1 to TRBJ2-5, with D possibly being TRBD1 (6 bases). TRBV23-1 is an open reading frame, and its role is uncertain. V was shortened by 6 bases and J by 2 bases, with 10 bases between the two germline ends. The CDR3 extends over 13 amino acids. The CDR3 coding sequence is TGCGCCAGCAGCTACAGGGCTCAAGAGACCCAGTACTTC. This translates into CASSYRAQETQYF.

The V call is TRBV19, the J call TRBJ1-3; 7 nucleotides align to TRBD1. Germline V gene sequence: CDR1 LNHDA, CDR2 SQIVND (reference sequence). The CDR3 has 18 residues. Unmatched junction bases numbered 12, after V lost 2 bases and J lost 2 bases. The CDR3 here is CASSIRIPTGSAGNTIYF. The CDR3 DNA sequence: TGTGCCAGTAGTATACGCATCCCGACAGGGTCTGCTGGAAACACCATATATTTT.

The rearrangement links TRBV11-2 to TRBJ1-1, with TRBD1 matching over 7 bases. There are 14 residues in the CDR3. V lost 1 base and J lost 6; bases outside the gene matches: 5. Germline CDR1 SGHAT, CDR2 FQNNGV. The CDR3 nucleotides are TGTGCCAGCAGCTTAGGGGTGGGGACAGCTGAAGCTTTCTTT. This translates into CASSLGVGTAEAFF.

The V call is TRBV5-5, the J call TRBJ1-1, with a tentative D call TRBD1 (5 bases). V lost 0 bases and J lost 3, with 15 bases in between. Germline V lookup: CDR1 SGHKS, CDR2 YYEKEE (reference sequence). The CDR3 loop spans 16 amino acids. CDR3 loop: CASSLAFYRSDTEAFF. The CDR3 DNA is TGTGCCAGCAGCTTGGCGTTTTACAGGTCGGACACTGAAGCTTTCTTT.

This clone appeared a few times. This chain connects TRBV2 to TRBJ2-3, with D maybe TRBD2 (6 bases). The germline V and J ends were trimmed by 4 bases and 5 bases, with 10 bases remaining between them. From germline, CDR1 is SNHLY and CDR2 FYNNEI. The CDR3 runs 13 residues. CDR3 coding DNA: TGTGCCAGCAGTGTTTCCGGGGGAGATACGCAGTATTTT. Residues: CASSVSGGDTQYF.

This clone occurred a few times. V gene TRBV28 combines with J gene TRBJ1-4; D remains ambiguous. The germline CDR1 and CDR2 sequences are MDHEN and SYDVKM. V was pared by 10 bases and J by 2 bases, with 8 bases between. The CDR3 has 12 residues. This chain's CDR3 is CATVATNEKLFF. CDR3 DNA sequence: TGTGCCACCGTGGCCACTAATGAAAAACTGTTTTTT.

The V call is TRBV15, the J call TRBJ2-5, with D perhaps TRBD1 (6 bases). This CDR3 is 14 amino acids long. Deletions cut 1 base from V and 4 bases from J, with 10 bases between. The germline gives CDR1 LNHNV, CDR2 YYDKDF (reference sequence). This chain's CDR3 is CATSRGGGGETQYF. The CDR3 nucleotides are TGTGCCACCAGCAGAGGAGGGGGTGGAGAGACCCAGTACTTC.

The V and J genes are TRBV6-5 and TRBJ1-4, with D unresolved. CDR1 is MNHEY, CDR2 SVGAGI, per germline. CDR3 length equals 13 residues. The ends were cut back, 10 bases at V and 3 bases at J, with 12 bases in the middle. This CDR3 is CATRGRANEKLFF. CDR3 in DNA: TGTGCCACCCGCGGTCGAGCTAATGAAAAACTGTTTTTT.

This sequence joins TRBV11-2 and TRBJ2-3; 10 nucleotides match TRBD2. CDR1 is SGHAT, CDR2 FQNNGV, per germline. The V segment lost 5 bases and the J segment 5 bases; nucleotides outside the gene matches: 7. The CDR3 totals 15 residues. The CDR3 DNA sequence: TGTGCCAGCAGCGCCCAGGGACTAGCGAGAGATACGCAGTATTTT. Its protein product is CASSAQGLARDTQYF.

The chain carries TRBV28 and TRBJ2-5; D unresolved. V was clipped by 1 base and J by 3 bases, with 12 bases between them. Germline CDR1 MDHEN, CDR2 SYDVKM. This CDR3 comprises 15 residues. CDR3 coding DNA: TGTGCCAGCAGTTTATCCCGGGTTGTGGAAGAGACCCAGTACTTC. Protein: CASSLSRVVEETQYF. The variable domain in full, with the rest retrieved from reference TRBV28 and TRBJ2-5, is DVKVTQSSRYLVKRTGEKVFLECVQDMDHENMFWYRQDPGLGLRLIYFSYDVKMKEKGDIPEGYSVSREKKERFSLILESASTNQTSMYLCASSLSRVVEETQYFGPGTRLLVL.

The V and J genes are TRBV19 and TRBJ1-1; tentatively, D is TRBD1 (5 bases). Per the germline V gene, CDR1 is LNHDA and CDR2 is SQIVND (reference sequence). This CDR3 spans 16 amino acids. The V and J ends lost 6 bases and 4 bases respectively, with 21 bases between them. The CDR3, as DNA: TGTGCCAGTAGCCGCGGGGACCCCGGTAGGAGCACTGAAGCTTTCTTT. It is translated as CASSRGDPGRSTEAFF.

As DNA, the CDR3 is TGCGCCAGCAGCCAAATAGTGGGAGGGGACAATGAGCAGTTCTTC. Translation gives CASSQIVGGDNEQFF. The chain couples TRBV4-1 to TRBJ2-1; 7 bases agree with TRBD2. CDR3 length equals 15 residues. Germline V gives CDR1 MGHRA, CDR2 YSYEKL. With 2 bases clipped from V and 5 bases from J, the junction kept 6 bases outside the gene matches.

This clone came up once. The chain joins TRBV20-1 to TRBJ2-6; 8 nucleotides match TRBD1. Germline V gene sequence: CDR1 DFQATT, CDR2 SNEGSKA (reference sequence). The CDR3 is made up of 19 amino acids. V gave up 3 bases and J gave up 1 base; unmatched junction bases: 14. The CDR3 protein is CSASILPLGQGSGANVLTF. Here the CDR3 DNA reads TGCAGTGCTAGTATTCTCCCGCTAGGACAGGGATCTGGGGCCAACGTCCTGACTTTC.

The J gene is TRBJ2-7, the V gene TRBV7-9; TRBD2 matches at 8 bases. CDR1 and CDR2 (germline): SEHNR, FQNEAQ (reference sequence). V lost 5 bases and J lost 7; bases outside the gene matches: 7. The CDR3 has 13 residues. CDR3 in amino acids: CASSLSGAGEQYV. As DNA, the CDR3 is TGTGCCAGCAGCCTTAGCGGGGCGGGGGAGCAGTACGTC.

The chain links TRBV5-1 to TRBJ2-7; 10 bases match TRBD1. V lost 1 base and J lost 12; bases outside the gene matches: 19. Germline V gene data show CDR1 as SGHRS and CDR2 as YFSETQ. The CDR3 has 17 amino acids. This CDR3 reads CASSLLTTGTGDQLRYF. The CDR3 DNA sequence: TGCGCCAGCAGCTTGTTAACAACCGGGACAGGGGACCAGTTACGGTACTTC.

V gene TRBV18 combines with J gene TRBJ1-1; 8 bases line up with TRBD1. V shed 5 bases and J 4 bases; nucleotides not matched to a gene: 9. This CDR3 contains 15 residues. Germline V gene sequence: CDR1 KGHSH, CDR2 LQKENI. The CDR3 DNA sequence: TGTGCCAGCTCAAATTCCCAGACAGGGGTCACTGAAGCTTTCTTT. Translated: CASSNSQTGVTEAFF. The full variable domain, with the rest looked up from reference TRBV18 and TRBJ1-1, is NAGVMQNPRHLVRRRGQEARLRCSPMKGHSHVYWYRQLPEEGLKFMVYLQKENIIDESGMPKERFSAEFPKEGPSILRIQQVVRGDSAAYFCASSNSQTGVTEAFFGQGTRLTVV.